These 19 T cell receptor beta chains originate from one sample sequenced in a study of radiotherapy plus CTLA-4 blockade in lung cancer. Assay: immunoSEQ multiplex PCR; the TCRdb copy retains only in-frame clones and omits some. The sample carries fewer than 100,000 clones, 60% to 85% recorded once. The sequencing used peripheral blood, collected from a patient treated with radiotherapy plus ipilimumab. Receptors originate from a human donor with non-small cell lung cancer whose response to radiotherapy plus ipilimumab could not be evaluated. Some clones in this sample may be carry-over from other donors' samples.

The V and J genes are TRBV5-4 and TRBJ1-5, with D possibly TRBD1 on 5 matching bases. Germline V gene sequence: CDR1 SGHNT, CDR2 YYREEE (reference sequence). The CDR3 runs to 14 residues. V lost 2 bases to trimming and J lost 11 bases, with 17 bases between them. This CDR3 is CASSFAPGRDAQHF. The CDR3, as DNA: TGTGCCAGCAGCTTCGCCCCGGGCAGGGATGCCCAGCATTTT. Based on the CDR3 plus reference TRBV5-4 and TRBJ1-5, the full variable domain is ETGVTQSPTHLIKTRGQQVTLRCSSQSGHNTVSWYQQALGQGPQFIFQYYREEENGRGNFPPRFSGLQFPNYSSELNVNALELDDSALYLCASSFAPGRDAQHFGDGTRLSIL.

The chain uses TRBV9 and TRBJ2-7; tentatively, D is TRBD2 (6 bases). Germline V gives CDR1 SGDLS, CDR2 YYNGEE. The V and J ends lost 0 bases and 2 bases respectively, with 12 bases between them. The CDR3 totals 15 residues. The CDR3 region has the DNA TGTGCCAGCAGCGTAGGGGGCGGGACGGCCTACGAGCAGTACTTC. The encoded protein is CASSVGGGTAYEQYF.

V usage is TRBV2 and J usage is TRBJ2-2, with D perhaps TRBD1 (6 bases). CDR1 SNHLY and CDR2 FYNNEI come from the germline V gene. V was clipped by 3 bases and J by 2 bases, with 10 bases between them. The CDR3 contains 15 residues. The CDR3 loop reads CASSEGHPNTGELFF. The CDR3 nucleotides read TGTGCCAGCAGTGAGGGACACCCCAACACCGGGGAGCTGTTTTTT.

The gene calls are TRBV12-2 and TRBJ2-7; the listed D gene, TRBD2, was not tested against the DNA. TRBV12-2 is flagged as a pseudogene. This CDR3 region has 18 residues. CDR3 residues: CASRLPGLAGGSGYEQYF. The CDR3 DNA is TGTGCAAGTCGCCTACCTGGGCTAGCGGGGGGCTCCGGTTACGAGCAGTACTTC.

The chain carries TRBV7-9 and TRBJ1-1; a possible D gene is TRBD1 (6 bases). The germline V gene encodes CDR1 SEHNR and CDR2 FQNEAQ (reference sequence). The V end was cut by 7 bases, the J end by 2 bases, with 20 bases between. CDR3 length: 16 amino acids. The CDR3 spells CASNPDRDIKNTEAFF. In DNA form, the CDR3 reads TGTGCCAGCAATCCAGACCGGGACATAAAAAACACTGAAGCTTTCTTT.

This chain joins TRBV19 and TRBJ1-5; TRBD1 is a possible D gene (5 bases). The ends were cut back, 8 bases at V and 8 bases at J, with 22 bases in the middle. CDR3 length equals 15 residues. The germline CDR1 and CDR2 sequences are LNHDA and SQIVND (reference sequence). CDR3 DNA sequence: TGTGCCAGTTCCTCTCCGGGACTCTTGAGGGAGCCCCAGCATTTT. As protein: CASSSPGLLREPQHF.

For the CDR3, the DNA is TGTGCCAGCAGTCCCCGGGACAGGGGATCCTATAATTCACCCCTCCACTTT. Protein sequence: CASSPRDRGSYNSPLHF. V is TRBV28 and J is TRBJ1-6, with 10 bases that match TRBD1. Losses at the gene ends were 5 bases for V and 1 base for J; bases not matched to a gene: 5. The CDR3 has 17 amino acids. In germline, CDR1 is MDHEN, CDR2 SYDVKM.

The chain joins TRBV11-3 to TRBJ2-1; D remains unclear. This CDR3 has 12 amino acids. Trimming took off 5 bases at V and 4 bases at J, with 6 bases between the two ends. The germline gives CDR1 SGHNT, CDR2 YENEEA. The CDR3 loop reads CASSVSYNEQFF. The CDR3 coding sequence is TGTGCCAGCAGCGTCAGTTACAATGAGCAGTTCTTC.

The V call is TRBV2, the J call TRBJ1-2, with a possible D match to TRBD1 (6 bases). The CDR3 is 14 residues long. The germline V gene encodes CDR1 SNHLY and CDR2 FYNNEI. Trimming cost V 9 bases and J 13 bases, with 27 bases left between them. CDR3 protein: CASFRTWTDPGGTF. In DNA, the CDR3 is TGTGCCAGTTTTAGGACCTGGACAGACCCTGGGGGCACCTTC.

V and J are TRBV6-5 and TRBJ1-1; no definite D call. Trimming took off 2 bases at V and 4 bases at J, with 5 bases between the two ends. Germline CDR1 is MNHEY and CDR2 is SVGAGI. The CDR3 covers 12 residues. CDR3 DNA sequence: TGTGCCAGCAGTTACGCGGGCACTGAAGCTTTCTTT. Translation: CASSYAGTEAFF.

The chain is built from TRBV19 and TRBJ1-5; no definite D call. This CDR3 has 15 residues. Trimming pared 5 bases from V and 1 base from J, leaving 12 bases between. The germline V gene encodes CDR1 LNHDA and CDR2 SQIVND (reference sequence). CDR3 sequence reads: CASSWFGQSNQPQHF. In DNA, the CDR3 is TGTGCCAGTAGTTGGTTTGGGCAGAGCAATCAGCCCCAGCATTTT.

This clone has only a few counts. CDR3 region: CASSLGGNEQFF. CDR3 nucleotide sequence: TGTGCCAGCAGTCTCGGGGGAAATGAGCAGTTCTTC. This sequence joins TRBV25-1 and TRBJ2-1, with a tentative D call TRBD2 (6 bases). The length of the CDR3 is 12 residues. Germline assignment: CDR1 MGHDK and CDR2 SYGVNS. Trimming cost V 5 bases and J 7 bases, with 9 bases left between them.

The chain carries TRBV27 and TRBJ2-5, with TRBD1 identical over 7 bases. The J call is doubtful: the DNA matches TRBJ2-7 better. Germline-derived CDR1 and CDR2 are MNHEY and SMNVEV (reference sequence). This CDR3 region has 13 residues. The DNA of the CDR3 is TGTGCCAGCAGTCCCCGACAGGGCTACGAGCAGTACTTC. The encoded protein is CASSPRQGYEQYF.

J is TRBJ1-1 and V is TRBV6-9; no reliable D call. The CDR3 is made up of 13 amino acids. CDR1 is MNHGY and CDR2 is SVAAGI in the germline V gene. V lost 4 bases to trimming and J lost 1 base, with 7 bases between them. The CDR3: CASSSNKNTEAFF. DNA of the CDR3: TGTGCCAGCAGTTCAAACAAGAACACTGAAGCTTTCTTT.

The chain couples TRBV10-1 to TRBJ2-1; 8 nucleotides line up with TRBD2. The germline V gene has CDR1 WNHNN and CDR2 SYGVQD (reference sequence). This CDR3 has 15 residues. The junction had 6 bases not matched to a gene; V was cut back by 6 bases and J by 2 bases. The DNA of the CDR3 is TGCGCCAGCAGCGAGGGACTAGACCCCTACAATGAGCAGTTCTTC. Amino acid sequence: CASSEGLDPYNEQFF.

CDR3: CASSPAGGLAGNEQFF. DNA for the CDR3: TGTGCCAGCAGCCCGGCGGGGGGACTAGCGGGCAATGAGCAGTTCTTC. The genes are TRBV5-5 and TRBJ2-1; 12 positions agree with TRBD2. The CDR3 is made up of 16 amino acids. Germline CDR1 is SGHKS and CDR2 is YYEKEE (reference sequence). V was clipped by 4 bases and J by 6 bases; unmatched bases: 8.

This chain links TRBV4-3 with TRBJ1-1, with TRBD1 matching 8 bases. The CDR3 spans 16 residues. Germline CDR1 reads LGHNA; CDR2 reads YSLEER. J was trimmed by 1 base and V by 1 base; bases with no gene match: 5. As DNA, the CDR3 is TGCGCCAGCAGCCAAGCCCCAACAGGGGGGAACACTGAAGCTTTCTTT. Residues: CASSQAPTGGNTEAFF.

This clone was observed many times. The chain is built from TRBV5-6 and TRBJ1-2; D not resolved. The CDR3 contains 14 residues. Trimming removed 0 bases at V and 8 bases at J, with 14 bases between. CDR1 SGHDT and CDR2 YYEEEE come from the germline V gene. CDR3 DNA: TGTGCCAGCAGCTTGGCCAACCAGGCGGGGGGCTACACCTTC. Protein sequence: CASSLANQAGGYTF.

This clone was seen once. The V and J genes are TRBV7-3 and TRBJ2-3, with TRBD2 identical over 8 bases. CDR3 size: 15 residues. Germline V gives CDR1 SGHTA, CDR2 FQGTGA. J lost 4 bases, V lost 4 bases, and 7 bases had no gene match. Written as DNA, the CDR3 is TGTGCCAGCAGCTCTCCCGGGACTAGATCAGATACGCAGTATTTT. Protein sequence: CASSSPGTRSDTQYF.